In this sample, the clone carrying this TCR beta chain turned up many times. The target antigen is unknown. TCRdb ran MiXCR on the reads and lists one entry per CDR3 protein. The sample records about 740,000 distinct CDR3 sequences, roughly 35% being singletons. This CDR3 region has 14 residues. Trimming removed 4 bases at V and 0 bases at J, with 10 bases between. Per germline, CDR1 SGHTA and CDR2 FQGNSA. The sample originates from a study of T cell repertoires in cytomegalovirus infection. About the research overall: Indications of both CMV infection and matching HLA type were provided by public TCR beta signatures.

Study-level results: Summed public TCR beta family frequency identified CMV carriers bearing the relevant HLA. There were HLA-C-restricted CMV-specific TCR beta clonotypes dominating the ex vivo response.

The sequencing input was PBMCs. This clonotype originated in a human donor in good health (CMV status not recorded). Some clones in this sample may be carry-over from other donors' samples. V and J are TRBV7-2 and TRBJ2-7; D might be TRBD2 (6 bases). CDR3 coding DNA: TGTGCCAGCAGCTGGACTAAAAACTCCTACGAGCAGTACTTC. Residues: CASSWTKNSYEQYF.